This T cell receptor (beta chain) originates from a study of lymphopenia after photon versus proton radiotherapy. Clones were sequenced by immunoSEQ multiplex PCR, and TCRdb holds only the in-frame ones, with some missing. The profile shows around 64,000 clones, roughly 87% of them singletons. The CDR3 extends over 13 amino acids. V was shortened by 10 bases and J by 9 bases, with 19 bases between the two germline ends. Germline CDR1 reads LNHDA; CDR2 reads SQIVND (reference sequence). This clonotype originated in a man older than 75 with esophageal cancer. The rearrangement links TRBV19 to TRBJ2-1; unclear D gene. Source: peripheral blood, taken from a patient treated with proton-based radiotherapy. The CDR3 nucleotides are TGTGCCACCCTTAATCAGGCGGTAGGTGAGCAGTTCTTC. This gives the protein CATLNQAVGEQFF.